Listed below are T cell receptor beta chains from one sample, sequenced in a study of post-analysis software for immune sequencing data. MiXCR was run by TCRdb on the PCR reads, yielding one entry per CDR3 protein. The sample shows under 650,000 distinct CDR3 sequences, roughly 46% of them seen only once. Sequencing was done on a sample of blood. The origin of the receptors is a girl aged 10 to 17 with multiple sclerosis. Both conserved end residues are part of each CDR3. D genes are given only for firm matches. The size entry is marked missing in some rows and otherwise reads once, few, many or a size class.

J gene,clone size,D gene,V gene,CDR3 DNA,CDR3 protein
TRBJ1-6,-,-,TRBV9,TGTGCCAGCAGCGAGAACGGGTTCCGCTATTCACCCCTCCACTTT,CASSENGFRYSPLHF
TRBJ2-5,few,TRBD2,TRBV10-3,TGTGCCATCCAACCCGAGGGTAGCGGGAGGAGAAAGACCCAGTACTTC,CAIQPEGSGRRKTQYF
TRBJ2-7,-,TRBD1,TRBV4-1,TGCGCCAGCAGCCACCCGGGACAGGGGGCCAACGAGCAGTACTTC,CASSHPGQGANEQYF
TRBJ2-7,few,-,TRBV6-6,TGTGCCAGCAGTTATTTGGGGAATTCGTACGAGCAGTACTTC,CASSYLGNSYEQYF
TRBJ2-7,-,TRBD1,TRBV4-1,TGCGCCCGCAGCCGGGACAGGACCTCCTACGAGCAGTACTTC,CARSRDRTSYEQYF
TRBJ2-7,few,TRBD1,TRBV6-5,TGTGCCAGCAGTTACTCCGGGACAGGGAGCTCCTACGAGCAGTACTTC,CASSYSGTGSSYEQYF
TRBJ1-5,-,TRBD1,TRBV6-1,TGTGCCAGCACCCGAGACAGGGGAAGCAATCAGCCCCAGCATTTT,CASTRDRGSNQPQHF
TRBJ2-7,-,TRBD1,TRBV30,TGTGCCTGGAGTGCGCACCGGGACAGACCCTACGAGCAGTACTTC,CAWSAHRDRPYEQYF
TRBJ1-5,-,-,TRBV7-2,TGTGCCAGCAGCTTAGATGCGACAGACATCCAGCCCCAGCATTTT,CASSLDATDIQPQHF
TRBJ1-2,-,TRBD1,TRBV5-1,TGCGCCAGCAGCTTCCACAGGGGGACAGACTATGGCTACACCTTC,CASSFHRGTDYGYTF
TRBJ2-7,-,-,TRBV12-3/TRBV12-4,TGTGCCAGCAGTTATACAGGGATCTACGAGCAGTACTTC,CASSYTGIYEQYF
TRBJ1-5,-,-,TRBV5-1,TGCGCCAGCAGCCCGGGGACCCAGGGTCAGCCCCAGCATTTT,CASSPGTQGQPQHF
TRBJ2-1,-,TRBD1,TRBV5-1,TGCGCCAGCAGCCTGGAGCCGGGACAGTACAATGAGCAGTTCTTC,CASSLEPGQYNEQFF
TRBJ2-7,few,TRBD2,TRBV27,TGTGCCAGCAGTATCCGACTAGCGGGAGTTTACGAGCAGTACTTC,CASSIRLAGVYEQYF
TRBJ2-3,few,-,TRBV11-2,TGTGCCAGCAGCTTAGAGTCCGAGTTCCGACATTTCACAGATACGCAGTATTTT,CASSLESEFRHFTDTQYF
TRBJ2-5,few,-,TRBV6-6,TGTGCCAGCAGTTACTCGAAGAATGCGGACAGAGAGTACTTC,CASSYSKNADREYF
TRBJ1-5,-,-,TRBV20-1,TGCAGTGCTAGAGACCCCCGAAATAGCAATCAGCCCCAGCATTTT,CSARDPRNSNQPQHF
TRBJ2-7,-,-,TRBV7-9,TGTGCCAGCAGCGGAGATCTAGTACGCGAGCAGTACTTC,CASSGDLVREQYF
TRBJ2-1,-,TRBD2,TRBV7-8,TGTGCCAGCAGCCCTCCCCCGGGACTAGCGGCCTACAATGAGCAGTTCTTC,CASSPPPGLAAYNEQFF
TRBJ2-5,-,-,TRBV5-1,TGCGCCAGCAGCTTGGGTCCGGGTACACAAGAGACCCAGTACTTC,CASSLGPGTQETQYF
TRBJ2-5,-,-,TRBV15,TGTGCCACCAGCAGAGATCCAGGGCGGGAGACCCAGTACTTC,CATSRDPGRETQYF
TRBJ2-2,-,-,TRBV7-3,TGTGCCAGCAGCTTAAACCAGGGACACACGAACACCGGGGAGCTGTTTTTT,CASSLNQGHTNTGELFF
TRBJ2-3,-,TRBD2,TRBV3-1,TGTGCCAGCAGCCCCCCCGCCGGAGGGACTAGTGGAGATAGCACAGATACGCAGTATTTT,CASSPPAGGTSGDSTDTQYF
TRBJ2-5,many,-,TRBV6-5,TGTGCCAGCAGTTTAGTCCTTCAAGAGACCCAGTACTTC,CASSLVLQETQYF
TRBJ2-7,few,-,TRBV11-1,TGTGCCAGCAGCATTAGCGGAAGCGGATCCTACGAGCAGTACTTC,CASSISGSGSYEQYF
TRBJ1-6,-,-,TRBV7-2,TGTGCCAGCAGCTTACAGGGGAGGAATTCACCCCTCCACTTT,CASSLQGRNSPLHF
TRBJ1-4,many,-,TRBV27,TGTGCCAGCAGGTCTTATAATGAAAAACTGTTTTTT,CASRSYNEKLFF
TRBJ2-7,-,-,TRBV10-3,TGTGCCATCAGTGACATCGGGGCCCCCGGACACGAGCAGTACTTC,CAISDIGAPGHEQYF
TRBJ2-1,-,TRBD1,TRBV12-3/TRBV12-4,TGTGCCAGCAGCATAAACCAGGGGGAATACCAGTTCTTC,CASSINQGEYQFF
TRBJ2-7,few,-,TRBV12-3/TRBV12-4,TGTGCCAGCAGTTTAGAGGGGAACCCGTCCTACGAGCAGTACTTC,CASSLEGNPSYEQYF
TRBJ2-1,-,-,TRBV10-3,TGTGCCATCAGTGACGTAGCGGCACTCAATGAGCAGTTCTTC,CAISDVAALNEQFF
TRBJ2-7,-,-,TRBV27,TGTGCCAGCAGCCCAATAGTGGGTCCGAACGAGCAGTACTTC,CASSPIVGPNEQYF
TRBJ2-3,-,-,TRBV6-1,TGTGCCAGCAGTGCGCACCTCCAAGGGGTCGTCACAGATACGCAGTATTTT,CASSAHLQGVVTDTQYF
TRBJ1-1,-,TRBD1,TRBV20-1,TGCAGTGCTAGACAGGGGGCGCGTGACACTGAAGCTTTCTTT,CSARQGARDTEAFF
TRBJ2-6,few,-,TRBV7-7,TGTGCCAGCAGCCCCGGACGGAGCTCTGGGGCCAACGTCCTGACTTTC,CASSPGRSSGANVLTF
TRBJ2-1,-,TRBD1,TRBV10-3,TGTGCTACCGAAGGGACAGGGGGCTTGGCTGAGCAGTTCTTC,CATEGTGGLAEQFF
TRBJ1-1,-,-,TRBV3-1,TGTGCCAGCAGCCAAGAGAGGGTGGACGGCCGGAACACTGAAGCTTTCTTT,CASSQERVDGRNTEAFF
TRBJ2-6,-,-,TRBV12-3/TRBV12-4,TGTGCCAGCAGTTCAACAGAGGACGCTGGGGCCAACGTCCTGACTTTC,CASSSTEDAGANVLTF
TRBJ1-1,-,-,TRBV19,TGTGCCAGTAGTACCCAGACAGCGAACACTGAAGCTTTCTTT,CASSTQTANTEAFF
TRBJ1-2,-,-,TRBV5-1,TGCGCCAGCAACCCTTCGGATCGGACCTATGGCTACACCTTC,CASNPSDRTYGYTF
TRBJ1-5,-,TRBD1,TRBV12-3/TRBV12-4,TGTGCCAGCAGCGCGACCGGACAGGGGGCGACTGGGCCCCAGCATTTT,CASSATGQGATGPQHF
TRBJ2-1,-,TRBD2,TRBV7-2,TGTGCCAGCAGCTCGGGACTAGCCCCCAATGAGCAGTTCTTC,CASSSGLAPNEQFF
TRBJ2-7,few,-,TRBV6-6,TGTGCCAGCACCTCTCAGGACCGCAGCTACGAGCAGTACTTC,CASTSQDRSYEQYF
TRBJ1-2,-,-,TRBV5-1,TGCGCCAGCAGGTCTCAGAACTATGGCTACACCTTC,CASRSQNYGYTF